This T cell receptor (beta chain) stems from a study of cytomegalovirus exposure and HLA in healthy donors. Study-wide findings and caveats: 87-base-pair reads could not separate some V segments, including TRBV6-2 and TRBV6-3.

Comment on this clone: As yet, its antigen is unknown.

V lost 3 bases to trimming and J lost 1 base; unmatched junction nucleotides: 17. This CDR3 spans 19 amino acids. Germline CDR1 is SGHRS and CDR2 is YFSETQ. PCR used 60 Vbeta primers and 13 Jbeta primers. Sequencing was performed with immunoSEQ multiplex PCR; in TCRdb, only in-frame clones are kept and a portion is missing. The table lists some 140,000 clones, roughly 85% of them singletons. The rearrangement joins TRBV5-1 to TRBJ1-1; 8 nucleotides line up with TRBD1. Sequencing used PBMCs. This receptor was identified in a man aged 40-49 years in good health and CMV-seropositive. Here the CDR3 DNA reads TGCGCCAGCAGCTCGCCCGCAGACAGGGGAAATGCTTGGAACACTGAAGCTTTCTTT. Its translation: CASSSPADRGNAWNTEAFF.